These 5 T cell receptor beta chains came from one sample sequenced in a study of radiotherapy plus CTLA-4 blockade in lung cancer. This table comes from immunoSEQ multiplex PCR, and its TCRdb copy is limited to in-frame clones, with some not included. The sample contains 65,000 to 90,000 clones, about 87% of which appear only once. The sequences come from peripheral blood, collected from a patient treated with radiotherapy plus ipilimumab. These TCRs come from a human donor with non-small cell lung cancer who had stable disease on radiotherapy plus ipilimumab.

There are a few counts of this clone. V usage is TRBV7-2 and J usage is TRBJ2-7; TRBD2 matches at 10 bases. V was clipped by 1 base and J by 3 bases; unmatched bases: 6. Looked up from germline, CDR1 is SGHTA and CDR2 is FQGNSA. This CDR3 is built from 16 residues. The CDR3 DNA reads TGTGCCAGCAGCTTAGGAAGCGGGGGGGGTTACTACGAGCAGTACTTC. This translates into CASSLGSGGGYYEQYF.

The V gene is TRBV6-6, the J gene TRBJ1-1, with D tentatively TRBD1 (5 bases). V lost 7 bases and J 0 bases, leaving 15 bases between the germline ends. Germline V gives CDR1 MNHNY, CDR2 SVGAGI (reference sequence). The CDR3 is 15 residues long. CDR3 in amino acids: CASKTGDIMNTEAFF. In DNA, the CDR3 is TGTGCCAGCAAAACGGGGGATATAATGAACACTGAAGCTTTCTTT.

This clone has just one count. CDR3 in amino acids: CASSWGQNTEAFF. The CDR3 DNA reads as TGTGCCAGCAGCTGGGGACAGAACACTGAAGCTTTCTTT. The V call is TRBV11-1, the J call TRBJ1-1, with D possibly TRBD1 on 6 matching bases. Germline V lookup: CDR1 SGHAT, CDR2 FQDESV (reference sequence). V dropped 4 bases and J dropped 1 base, with 7 bases sitting between them. The CDR3 spans 13 residues.

V is TRBV7-3 and J is TRBJ2-1, with 9 bases aligning to TRBD2. The V segment lost 5 bases and the J segment 3 bases; nucleotides outside the gene matches: 5. The CDR3 has 15 amino acids. Germline loops: CDR1 SGHTA, CDR2 FQGTGA. The CDR3 reads CASSQILAGYNEQFF. The CDR3 coding sequence is TGTGCCAGCAGCCAGATACTAGCGGGCTACAATGAGCAGTTCTTC.

This chain connects TRBV5-1 to TRBJ2-3; no reliable D call. This CDR3 is 16 amino acids long. Trimming stripped 1 base from V and 0 bases from J, with 12 bases between. CDR1 SGHRS and CDR2 YFSETQ come from the germline V gene. In DNA form, the CDR3 reads TGCGCCAGCAGCTTGCGCCAGCGATCTAGCACAGATACGCAGTATTTT. Encoded protein: CASSLRQRSSTDTQYF. Full variable domain (outside the CDR3, taken from reference TRBV5-1 and TRBJ2-3): KAGVTQTPRYLIKTRGQQVTLSCSPISGHRSVSWYQQTPGQGLQFLFEYFSETQRNKGNFPGRFSGRQFSNSRSEMNVSTLELGDSALYLCASSLRQRSSTDTQYFGPGTRLTVL.